This record concerns one T cell receptor (beta chain) sequence. It was through 5'RACE template switching that TCR cDNA was made, with a universal primer site and UMIs added. TCRdb independently ran MiXCR on the 5' RACE reads; one entry per CDR3 protein. Altogether 200,000 to 300,000 distinct CDR3 sequences are present, approximately 6.8% being singletons, with the ten largest covering 0.85% to 1.2%. These data are taken from a study of T cells after yellow fever vaccination. Overall study context: Where fractions had low cell numbers, libraries were prepared from them with the SMART-Seq v4 Ultra Low Input RNA kit.

In germline, CDR1 is DFQATT, CDR2 SNEGSKA (reference sequence). This CDR3 has 16 amino acids. V lost 2 bases to trimming and J lost 4 bases; unmatched junction nucleotides: 7. The receptor's source is a man under 40 who received the YFV17D yellow fever vaccine. Sequencing was performed on CD4+ T cells sorted from PBMCs, taken on the day of the yellow fever booster vaccination. This rearrangement joins TRBV20-1 to TRBJ2-1, with 11 bases matching TRBD2. In DNA, the CDR3 is TGCAGTGCTAGACTCCTAGCGGGAGGCAAGTACAATGAGCAGTTCTTC. Translating it yields CSARLLAGGKYNEQFF.